The rows below give T cell receptor beta chains drawn from one sample of a study of cytomegalovirus exposure and HLA in healthy donors. Data came from immunoSEQ multiplex PCR; TCRdb stores just in-frame clones and leaves some out. The sample contains about 160,000 clones, 70% to 75% of which appear only once. The specimen was PBMCs. These receptors all come from a man between 18 and 29 years old in good health and CMV-seropositive. The CDR3 runs from the conserved cysteine through the conserved F or W. The D gene is left open where the match is weak. Clone size is given for some rows only: seen once, a few or many times, or a class if the clone is expanded.

d_call j_call clone_size v_call cdr3_aa cdr3_nt
TRBD1 TRBJ1-2 NA TRBV28 CASSLLGQGINGYTF TGTGCCAGCAGTTTACTAGGACAGGGGATCAATGGCTACACCTTC
NA TRBJ2-3 NA TRBV18 CASSPRTRGADTQYF TGTGCCAGCTCACCCCGGACTCGAGGAGCAGATACGCAGTATTTT
TRBD2 TRBJ2-1 few TRBV28 CASSWIGLAEGDEQFF TGTGCCAGCAGTTGGATAGGACTAGCGGAGGGCGATGAGCAGTTCTTC
NA TRBJ1-2 few TRBV4-1 CASSQPEYGYTF TGCGCCAGCAGCCAGCCGGAGTATGGCTACACCTTC
NA TRBJ2-1 NA TRBV5-6 CASSLVSGNEQFF TGTGCCAGCAGCTTGGTTTCAGGCAATGAGCAGTTCTTC
NA TRBJ1-6 NA TRBV30 CAWTGNNSPLHF TGTGCCTGGACCGGGAATAATTCACCCCTCCACTTT
NA TRBJ1-1 NA TRBV7-3 CASSLTGPAQAFF TGTGCCAGCAGCTTAACGGGGCCCGCCCAGGCTTTCTTT
TRBD1 TRBJ1-1 once TRBV6-5 CASSIGTGGNTEAFF TGTGCCAGCAGTATTGGGACAGGGGGGAACACTGAAGCTTTCTTT
NA TRBJ1-3 NA TRBV6-6 CAIAVGGSRNTIYF TGTGCCATAGCAGTGGGGGGGAGCAGAAACACCATATATTTT
NA TRBJ1-4 NA TRBV5-1 CASSQGINEKLFF TGCGCCAGCTCTCAGGGGATCAACGAAAAACTGTTTTTT
NA TRBJ2-4 few TRBV5-1 CASSLAEGLAKNIQYF TGCGCCAGCAGCTTGGCCGAGGGACTAGCCAAAAACATTCAGTACTTC
NA TRBJ2-3 NA TRBV7-9 CASSFTGNTDTQYF TGTGCCAGCAGCTTTACGGGTAACACAGATACGCAGTATTTT
TRBD1 TRBJ2-2 few TRBV14 CASRGTDTGELFF TGTGCCAGCAGGGGGACAGACACCGGGGAGCTGTTTTTT
NA TRBJ1-1 NA TRBV9 CASSGEVRVTSNTEAFF TGTGCCAGCAGCGGGGAGGTAAGGGTAACTTCGAACACTGAAGCTTTCTTT
NA TRBJ1-4 NA TRBV5-1 CASSVRAEEKLFF TGCGCCAGCAGCGTCAGGGCCGAGGAAAAACTGTTTTTT
NA TRBJ2-3 NA TRBV2 CASSSGGRTGHTQYF TGTGCCAGCAGCTCTGGGGGGAGGACAGGCCATACGCAGTATTTT
NA TRBJ2-1 NA TRBV10-1 CASSETRYNEQFF TGCGCCAGCAGTGAGACACGCTACAATGAGCAGTTCTTC